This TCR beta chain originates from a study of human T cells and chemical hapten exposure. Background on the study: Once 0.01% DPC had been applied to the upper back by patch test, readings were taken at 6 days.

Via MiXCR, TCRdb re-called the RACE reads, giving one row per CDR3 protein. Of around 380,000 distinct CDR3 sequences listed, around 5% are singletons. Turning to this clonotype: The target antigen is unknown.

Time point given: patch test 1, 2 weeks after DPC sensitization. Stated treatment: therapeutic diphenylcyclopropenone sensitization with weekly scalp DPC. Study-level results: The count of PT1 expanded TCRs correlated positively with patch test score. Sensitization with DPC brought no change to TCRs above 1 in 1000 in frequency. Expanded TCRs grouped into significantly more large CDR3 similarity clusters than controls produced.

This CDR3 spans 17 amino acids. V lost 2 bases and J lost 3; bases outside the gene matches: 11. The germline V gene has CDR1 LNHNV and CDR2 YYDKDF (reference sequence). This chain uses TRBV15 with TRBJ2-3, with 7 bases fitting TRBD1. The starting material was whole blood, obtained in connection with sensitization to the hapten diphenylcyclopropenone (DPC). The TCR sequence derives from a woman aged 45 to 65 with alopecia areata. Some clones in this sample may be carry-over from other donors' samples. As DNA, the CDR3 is TGTGCCACCAGCAGACCACCGACAGGGTGCGAAACAGATACGCAGTATTTT. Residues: CATSRPPTGCETDTQYF.